These T cell receptor beta chains were read from a single sample in a study of T cells and Merkel cell carcinoma outcomes. This table comes from immunoSEQ multiplex PCR, and its TCRdb copy is limited to in-frame clones, with some not included. The sample has about 9,200 clones, approximately 81% seen once. Sequencing was carried out using tumor tissue from Merkel cell carcinoma. The receptors here all came from a human donor with Merkel cell carcinoma. Both conserved end residues are part of each CDR3. A D gene is named only where the DNA matches it firmly. Some rows mark clone size as missing; the rest say once, few, many or name a class of expanded clone.

>.|.|TRBV27|TRBJ2-6
CASSFMPRGGPSGANVLTF
TGTGCCAGCAGTTTCATGCCTCGTGGGGGCCCCTCTGGGGCCAACGTCCTGACTTTC
>.|TRBD2|TRBV5-1|TRBJ2-7
CASSRQRGSSYEQYF
TGCGCCAGCAGCCGCCAGCGGGGGAGCTCCTACGAGCAGTACTTC
>.|.|TRBV7-9|TRBJ1-1
CASSLGAYTEAFF
TGTGCCAGCAGCTTAGGGGCCTACACTGAAGCTTTCTTT
>.|.|TRBV7-9|TRBJ2-6
CASSPSGANVLTF
TGTGCCAGCAGTCCTTCTGGGGCCAACGTCCTGACTTTC
>.|.|TRBV2|TRBJ1-4
CASSEFPEKLFF
TGTGCCAGCAGTGAATTCCCGGAAAAACTGTTTTTT
>.|.|TRBV6-6|TRBJ1-1
CASSFQYEAFF
TGTGCCAGCAGTTTTCAGTATGAAGCTTTCTTT
>.|.|TRBV10-2|TRBJ2-1
CASNTDSSSYNEQFF
TGCGCCAGCAATACGGACAGTAGCTCCTACAATGAGCAGTTCTTC
>once|.|TRBV7-8|TRBJ2-5
CASSSPQETQYF
TGTGCCAGCAGCTCCCCCCAAGAGACCCAGTACTTC
>.|TRBD1|TRBV4-1|TRBJ1-5
CASSRKTTGGMDQPQHF
TGCGCCAGCAGCCGGAAGACGACAGGGGGCATGGATCAGCCCCAGCATTTT
>.|TRBD1|TRBV10-3|TRBJ1-2
CAISGQGPGGYTF
TGTGCCATCAGTGGACAGGGGCCGGGGGGCTACACCTTC
>few|.|TRBV10-1|TRBJ1-2
CASSETWAPYTF
TGCGCCAGCAGTGAAACGTGGGCGCCTTACACCTTC
>.|.|TRBV7-9|TRBJ1-5
CASSLGRGAGQPQHF
TGTGCCAGCAGCTTAGGTCGGGGGGCCGGACAGCCCCAGCATTTT
>few|TRBD1|TRBV5-1|TRBJ1-5
CASSLKGGDQPQHF
TGCGCCAGCAGCTTGAAAGGGGGCGATCAGCCCCAGCATTTT
>.|.|TRBV23-1|TRBJ2-1
CASSPGDNEQFF
TGCGCCAGCAGTCCCGGGGACAATGAGCAGTTCTTC
>.|TRBD1|TRBV18|TRBJ2-5
CASSPGQGRQETQYF
TGTGCCAGCTCACCCGGACAGGGGCGGCAAGAGACCCAGTACTTC
>.|.|TRBV18|TRBJ1-4
CASSSGQNEKLFF
TGTGCCAGCTCAAGCGGACAAAATGAAAAACTGTTTTTT
>few|TRBD2|TRBV7-6|TRBJ2-1
CASSLLAGGGNEQFF
TGTGCCAGCAGCCTACTAGCGGGGGGAGGTAATGAGCAGTTCTTC
>once|.|TRBV5-3|TRBJ1-6
CARSYQGSYNSPLHF
TGTGCCAGAAGCTATCAGGGCTCCTATAATTCACCCCTCCACTTT
>.|.|TRBV7-8|TRBJ2-1
CASSLGQGPYNEQFF
TGTGCCAGCAGCTTAGGGCAGGGCCCTTACAATGAGCAGTTCTTC
>.|.|TRBV27|TRBJ2-5
CASSLTSADETQYF
TGTGCCAGCAGTTTGACCTCCGCCGACGAGACCCAGTACTTC
>.|.|TRBV14|TRBJ1-1
CASSHRRNTEAFF
TGTGCCAGCAGCCATCGAAGGAACACTGAAGCTTTCTTT
>.|.|TRBV7-9|TRBJ2-7
CASSSNYEQYF
TGTGCCAGCAGCTCCAACTACGAGCAGTACTTC
>.|.|TRBV7-8|TRBJ2-7
CSTMVYEQYF
TGTAGTACGATGGTCTACGAGCAGTACTTC
>.|TRBD1|TRBV9|TRBJ2-5
CASSVAGGSETQYF
TGTGCCAGCAGCGTGGCAGGGGGCAGTGAGACCCAGTACTTC
>.|.|TRBV5-4|TRBJ1-1
CASTTGSKNTEAFF
TGTGCCAGCACCACAGGCAGCAAGAACACTGAAGCTTTCTTT
>.|.|TRBV9|TRBJ1-1
CASSVRDRGTEAFF
TGTGCCAGCAGCGTAAGGGACCGGGGCACTGAAGCTTTCTTT